This entry features one TCR beta chain sequence. Its antigen is undetermined. The V end lost 6 bases, the J end lost 1 base, and 15 bases lay between the germline ends. CDR1 is DFQATT and CDR2 is SNEGSKA in the germline V gene (reference sequence). The CDR3 runs 15 residues. The data stem from a study of post-analysis software for immune sequencing data. General study findings and limits: With TRBV5-6, TRBV5-1 and TRBV20-1 included, about five TRBV segments were more frequent in patients than in controls.

Every TCR beta cDNA library bore unique molecular identifiers. In TCRdb, the PCR reads were re-called with MiXCR into one record per CDR3 protein. The sample yields around 400,000 distinct CDR3 sequences, less than 40% seen once. The sequence was obtained from a girl between 5 and 17 years old with multiple sclerosis. Sequenced sample: blood. This rearrangement joins TRBV20-1 to TRBJ1-4; no reliable D call. This CDR3 is CSAWGAGGTNEKLFF. As DNA, the CDR3 is TGCAGTGCCTGGGGAGCAGGAGGAACTAATGAAAAACTGTTTTTT.